A single sample is the source of the 5 T cell receptor beta chains below, sequenced in a study of blood T cell repertoires in COVID-19. The table came from immunoSEQ multiplex PCR; TCRdb's copy has only in-frame clones and leaves some out. Counted here are around 130,000 clones, about three quarters occurring once; the ten biggest clones make up over 15%. The material sequenced was peripheral blood. These receptors were taken from a man in his forties or fifties with acute or convalescent COVID-19.

The chain employs TRBV2 and TRBJ1-3; 7 nucleotides align to TRBD1. The CDR3 totals 13 residues. V dropped 8 bases and J dropped 4; count of bases not matched to a gene: 5. CDR1 is SNHLY and CDR2 is FYNNEI in the germline V gene. This chain's CDR3 is CASGRDRGNTIYF. CDR3 coding DNA: TGTGCCAGCGGACGGGACAGAGGAAACACCATATATTTT.

The V and J genes are TRBV19 and TRBJ1-2; weak D call: TRBD1 (5 bases). V dropped 6 bases and J dropped 2 bases, with 13 bases sitting between them. The germline gives CDR1 LNHDA, CDR2 SQIVND (reference sequence). The CDR3 sequence is 14 residues long. CDR3 coding DNA: TGTGCCAGTAGCCTTCACCAGGGAAACTATGGCTACACCTTC. Its translation is CASSLHQGNYGYTF.

The chain uses TRBV3-1 (or the pseudogene TRBV3-2) and TRBJ2-1; 10 bases agree with TRBD2. This CDR3 contains 18 residues. Looked up from germline, CDR1 is LGHDT and CDR2 is YNNKEL (reference sequence). V was pared by 4 bases and J by 0 bases, with 9 bases of the junction left unmatched. The CDR3 loop is CASSRRAWTSGSYNEQFF. The DNA for the CDR3 is TGTGCCAGCAGCCGCCGAGCTTGGACTAGCGGCTCCTACAATGAGCAGTTCTTC.

Only a few counts were recorded for this clone. Within the sample, other DNA sequences also encode this same CDR3. The chain joins TRBV6-2 or TRBV6-3 to TRBJ1-1; no firm D call. There are 13 residues in the CDR3. Germline V CDR1 and CDR2: MNHEY, SVGEGT. V lost 3 bases, J lost 2 bases, and 7 bases lay in between. The CDR3: CASSYSRNTEAFF. In nucleotides, the CDR3 is TGTGCCAGCAGTTATTCCAGAAACACTGAAGCTTTCTTT.

The V call is TRBV6-5, the J call TRBJ1-1, with D possibly matching TRBD1 (6 bases). In germline, CDR1 is MNHEY, CDR2 SVGAGI. This CDR3 comprises 15 residues. Trimming stripped 6 bases from V and 6 bases from J, with 20 bases between. The CDR3 coding sequence is TGTGCCAGCAGGACTAACAGGGATCGGGTCTCTGAAGCTTTCTTT. Protein: CASRTNRDRVSEAFF.